This T cell receptor (beta chain) is from a study of blood T cell repertoires in COVID-19. Study summary: Donors in the United States, Italy and Spain gave samples during acute or convalescent COVID-19. PBMCs, B-cell-depleted T cells, or T cells provided the cDNA or gDNA that made up the material.

Per the original methods: By means of reference gene primer amplification, nucleated cell counts were estimated. Only in-frame clones appear in the TCRdb table, and some are missing; sequencing was by immunoSEQ multiplex PCR. The D gene and trimming were derived from the DNA, and the V and J assignments and clone size from that table. The sample has about 170,000 clones, about four fifths seen once. The sample taken for sequencing was peripheral blood. The receptor comes from an elderly woman with acute or convalescent COVID-19.

CDR3 in amino acids: CATSDSGWGTQETQYF. The CDR3 DNA is TGTGCCACCAGTGATTCAGGGTGGGGGACTCAAGAGACCCAGTACTTC. The rearrangement links TRBV24-1 to TRBJ2-5; tentative D call: TRBD2 (6 bases). This CDR3 is 16 amino acids long. V was pared by 2 bases and J by 2 bases, with 14 bases between. Germline V lookup: CDR1 KGHDR, CDR2 SFDVKD.